This entry lists 26 T cell receptor beta chains sequenced from one sample in a study of regulatory T cells in long-lasting Graves disease. Arm-PCR of CDR3 regions and iRepertoire HTBI primers were the basis on which TCR beta libraries were built. One entry per CDR3 protein, called by TCRdb with MiXCR from the multiplex PCR reads. This table has 390,000 or so distinct CDR3 sequences, approximately 12% appearing once. The time point: newly diagnosed GD, antithyroid drugs for less than 3 months. PBMCs were the source of the RNA used for TCR sequencing. This sample also belongs to another study, concerning T cells in Graves' hyperthyroidism and ophthalmopathy.

Sequencing was performed on peripheral blood mononuclear cells (PBMCs), taken at new diagnosis, from a patient treated with antithyroid drugs. All receptors derive from a woman younger than 35 with Graves disease.

This clonotype was seen repeatedly, ten times or more. The V gene is TRBV6-1, the J gene TRBJ2-1; perhaps TRBD2 as D (5 bases). This CDR3 has 15 residues. V gave up 7 bases and J gave up 1 base, with 14 bases separating them. Germline V gene lookup returns CDR1 MNHNS and CDR2 SASEGT. CDR3 bases: TGTGCCAGCAAAGGGCAGCGGCAGTCCTACAATGAGCAGTTCTTC. Amino acid sequence: CASKGQRQSYNEQFF.

V is TRBV6-2 or TRBV6-3 and J is TRBJ1-1; D not certain. Trimming removed 8 bases at V and 8 bases at J, with 6 bases between. The CDR3 totals 9 residues. Germline-derived CDR1 and CDR2 are MNHEY and SVGEGT. CDR3 protein: CASGREAFF. The CDR3 DNA reads TGTGCCAGCGGAAGGGAAGCTTTCTTT.

This clonotype occurred once. The chain uses TRBV20-1 and TRBJ1-1, with 11 bases lining up with TRBD1. Germline V gives CDR1 DFQATT, CDR2 SNEGSKA (reference sequence). The J segment lost 0 bases and the V segment lost 0 bases, leaving 12 bases of the junction unmatched. The CDR3 has 19 residues. As DNA, the CDR3 is TGCAGTGCTAGAGATCCGGGACAGGGGGTTGTCTTTATGAACACTGAAGCTTTCTTT. It yields the protein CSARDPGQGVVFMNTEAFF.

A remark on this clonotype: A read error is likely here: a far larger clone is one base away. This chain connects TRBV5-1 to TRBJ2-5, with 7 positions matching TRBD1. Germline V gene sequence: CDR1 SGHRS, CDR2 YFSETQ. CDR3 length: 13 amino acids. The CDR3 here is CASSYRDREAQYF. Written as DNA, the CDR3 is TGTGCCAGCAGCTACCGGGACAGAGAGGCCCAGTACTTC.

This clonotype has more than one count but fewer than ten. This chain joins TRBV11-2 and TRBJ2-4; 8 bases agree with TRBD2. This CDR3 has 16 residues. The germline V gene encodes CDR1 SGHAT and CDR2 FQNNGV. J was trimmed by 6 bases and V by 0 bases; bases with no gene match: 7. The CDR3 reads CASSLDLGGGGNIQYF. For the CDR3, the DNA is TGTGCCAGCAGCTTAGATCTCGGGGGGGGAGGAAACATTCAGTACTTC.

This clonotype was recorded at least ten times. V is TRBV28 and J is TRBJ2-1; D unclear. The CDR3 spans 12 residues. Germline loops: CDR1 MDHEN, CDR2 SYDVKM. V dropped 7 bases and J dropped 4 bases, with 8 bases sitting between them. The CDR3 loop reads CASKEIYNEQFF. The CDR3 DNA is TGTGCCAGCAAGGAAATTTACAATGAGCAGTTCTTC.

This chain connects TRBV6-1 to TRBJ2-1; no reliable D call. CDR3 size: 15 residues. CDR1 and CDR2 (germline): MNHNS, SASEGT. Trimming removed 2 bases at V and 1 base at J, with 9 bases between. CDR3 loop: CASSEWAPSYNEQFF. The CDR3 DNA follows: TGTGCCAGCAGTGAATGGGCACCATCCTACAATGAGCAGTTCTTC.

A few counts support this clonotype. The chain is built from TRBV24-1 and TRBJ1-6, with D uncertain. Trimming stripped 6 bases from V and 12 bases from J, with 14 bases between. The CDR3 totals 13 residues. Germline V gene sequence: CDR1 KGHDR, CDR2 SFDVKD. As DNA, the CDR3 is TGTGCCACCAGTCAAACATCCGGAAGACCCCTCCACTTT. Translating it yields CATSQTSGRPLHF.

This clonotype was seen many times. J is TRBJ1-1 and V is TRBV12-5, with D possibly being TRBD1 (5 bases). The V end was cut by 6 bases, the J end by 10 bases, with 15 bases between. The CDR3 has 12 residues. CDR1 and CDR2 from the germline V gene are LGHNT and FRNRAP. The CDR3 loop reads CASGGSPGGAFF. Here the CDR3 DNA reads TGTGCTAGTGGGGGAAGCCCGGGGGGAGCTTTCTTT. The whole variable domain, remainder taken from reference TRBV12-5 and TRBJ1-1, is DARVTQTPRHKVTEMGQEVTMRCQPILGHNTVFWYRQTMMQGLELLAYFRNRAPLDDSGMPKDRFSAEMPDATLATLKIQPSEPRDSAVYFCASGGSPGGAFFGQGTRLTVV.

In this sample, this clonotype turned up a few times. This chain connects TRBV7-9 to TRBJ2-3; no definite D call. Germline V gene sequence: CDR1 SEHNR, CDR2 FQNEAQ (reference sequence). Between the trimmed V and J ends, which lost 7 bases and 2 bases, there was a span of 13 bases. The CDR3 totals 14 residues. The CDR3 reads CASKASRITDTQYF. The CDR3 DNA sequence: TGTGCCAGCAAGGCTTCACGGATCACAGATACGCAGTATTTT.

This clonotype was detected ten times or more. V is TRBV29-1 and J is TRBJ2-5, with 10 bases matching TRBD1. Germline values: CDR1 SQVTM, CDR2 ANQGSEA. CDR3 length: 13 residues. V shed 8 bases and J 5 bases; nucleotides not matched to a gene: 8. CDR3 in amino acids: CSTRQGAGETQYF. The CDR3 DNA is TGCAGCACTCGACAGGGGGCTGGGGAGACCCAGTACTTC.

This clonotype showed up many times. The CDR3 DNA reads TGTGCCAGCAGTGCGGGCTCTCAAATCATCACAGATACGCAGTATTTT. Translated, it gives CASSAGSQIITDTQYF. This chain joins TRBV27 and TRBJ2-3; possibly TRBD2 for D (5 bases). V dropped 5 bases and J dropped 2 bases, with 17 bases sitting between them. The germline V gene has CDR1 MNHEY and CDR2 SMNVEV (reference sequence). The CDR3 contains 16 residues.

As for this clonotype: A far larger clone is off by one base, so a read error is likely. This rearrangement joins TRBV15 to TRBJ2-7; weak D call: TRBD1 (6 bases). TRBJ2-1 matches the DNA end more closely, so the J call is doubtful. The CDR3 has 14 residues. Germline CDR1 and CDR2: LNHNV and YYDKDF (reference sequence). Here the CDR3 DNA reads TGTGCCACCAGCAGAGCCGGACAGATCAATGAGCAGTTCTTC. It is translated as CATSRAGQINEQFF.

This clonotype was recorded many times. The CDR3, as DNA: TGTGCCGGGACGACAGACCCTAACTATGGCTACACCTTC. It is translated as CAGTTDPNYGYTF. The V and J genes are TRBV10-3 and TRBJ1-2; a possible D gene is TRBD1 (5 bases). V was trimmed by 11 bases and J by 0 bases, leaving 13 bases between them. The CDR3 runs to 13 residues. CDR1 ENHRY and CDR2 SYGVKD come from the germline V gene.

This clonotype came up many times. This rearrangement joins TRBV20-1 to TRBJ1-1; D ambiguous. This CDR3 is built from 14 residues. Germline assignment: CDR1 DFQATT and CDR2 SNEGSKA (reference sequence). V shed 0 bases and J shed 4 bases, with 12 bases lying between them. CDR3 nucleotide sequence: TGCAGTGCTAGAGATCCCGGGGAGGGCACTGAAGCTTTCTTT. This encodes CSARDPGEGTEAFF.

This clonotype has a handful of counts. The rearrangement links TRBV20-1 to TRBJ2-7; D gene unclear. The germline gives CDR1 DFQATT, CDR2 SNEGSKA (reference sequence). Trimming cost V 5 bases and J 3 bases, with 5 bases left between them. The CDR3 has 10 residues. CDR3 nucleotide sequence: TGCAGTGCTCTATACTACGAGCAGTACTTC. This translates into CSALYYEQYF.

The gene calls are TRBV7-2 and TRBJ1-3; D call uncertain. The CDR3 is 13 residues long. The V and J ends lost 7 bases and 0 bases respectively, with 7 bases between them. CDR1 is SGHTA, CDR2 FQGNSA, per germline. CDR3 bases: TGTGCCAGCACCCCGCCCTCTGGAAACACCATATATTTT. Its translation: CASTPPSGNTIYF.

This clonotype has a count of ten or more. The chain joins TRBV27 to TRBJ1-2, with unresolved D. The CDR3 covers 13 residues. Trimming removed 3 bases at V and 4 bases at J, with 9 bases between. Germline-derived CDR1 and CDR2 are MNHEY and SMNVEV (reference sequence). In nucleotides, the CDR3 is TGTGCCAGCAGTTTGACCCCTGGCTATGGCTACACCTTC. Translated: CASSLTPGYGYTF.

The DNA of the CDR3 is TGCGCCAGCAGCCAAGGGACTAGCGGGGTCAATGAGCAGTTCTTC. Amino acids: CASSQGTSGVNEQFF. The V call is TRBV4-3, the J call TRBJ2-1, with 12 bases aligning to TRBD2. Germline loops: CDR1 LGHNA, CDR2 YSLEER. The CDR3 contains 15 residues. Trimming cost V 1 base and J 6 bases; bases outside gene matches: 1.

This clonotype was observed many times. The chain joins TRBV20-1 to TRBJ2-3; perhaps D is TRBD1 or TRBD2 (6 bases each). The CDR3 is 15 residues long. V lost 6 bases to trimming and J lost 6 bases, with 22 bases between them. Germline assignment: CDR1 DFQATT and CDR2 SNEGSKA (reference sequence). For the CDR3, the DNA is TGCAGTGCAGGTGGTAGGGGGGTTACGGGGGATACGCAGTATTTT. Translating gives CSAGGRGVTGDTQYF.

This clonotype has just a few counts. The V gene is TRBV7-2, the J gene TRBJ1-3; D is unclear. CDR3 length: 16 amino acids. Between the trimmed V and J ends, which lost 3 bases and 0 bases, there was a span of 12 bases. Germline CDR1 reads SGHTA; CDR2 reads FQGNSA. The CDR3 spells CASSFPGRLSGNTIYF. CDR3 nucleotide sequence: TGTGCCAGCAGCTTCCCGGGCAGACTCTCTGGAAACACCATATATTTT.

In this sample, this clonotype turned up many times. The V gene is TRBV5-1, the J gene TRBJ2-5; D is undetermined. Trimming cost V 0 bases and J 1 base, with 10 bases left between them. The CDR3 is 15 amino acids. CDR1 and CDR2 (germline): SGHRS, YFSETQ. The CDR3 coding sequence is TGCGCCAGCAGCTTGGTGATACAGATCCAAGAGACCCAGTACTTC. Translated: CASSLVIQIQETQYF.

This clonotype appeared a few times. A much bigger clone sits one base away, suggesting this may be a read error. The CDR3 does not end in the conserved phenylalanine or tryptophan, so this is likely a read error. The rearrangement joins TRBV10-1 to TRBJ2-1; the match to TRBD2 covers 9 bases. Germline V gene sequence: CDR1 WNHNN, CDR2 SYGVQD (reference sequence). The CDR3 totals 14 residues. V gave up 5 bases and J gave up 6 bases; unmatched junction bases: 5. The CDR3, as DNA: TGCGCCAGCAGTATAGCGGGAGACACCAATGAGCAGTTCCTC. It specifies CASSIAGDTNEQFL.

This clonotype was counted ten times or more. The chain joins TRBV5-1 to TRBJ2-4; D is perhaps TRBD1 (5 bases). CDR1 is SGHRS, CDR2 YFSETQ, per germline. V was trimmed by 0 bases and J by 0 bases, leaving 22 bases between them. There are 20 residues in the CDR3. This chain's CDR3 is CASSLGGSNQFGAAKNIQYF. The CDR3, as DNA: TGCGCCAGCAGCTTGGGTGGCAGCAATCAGTTTGGGGCAGCCAAAAACATTCAGTACTTC.

The gene calls are TRBV4-1 and TRBJ1-2, with 8 bases lining up with TRBD1. CDR1 MGHRA and CDR2 YSYEKL come from the germline V gene. CDR3 length equals 16 residues. After removal of 4 bases from V and 2 bases from J, the junction contained 9 bases not matched to a gene. CDR3 protein: CASSPTPDRANYGYTF. Written as DNA, the CDR3 is TGCGCCAGCAGCCCCACCCCGGACAGGGCCAACTATGGCTACACCTTC.

This clonotype was seen many times. The V and J genes are TRBV12-3 or TRBV12-4 and TRBJ2-7; D might be TRBD1 or TRBD2, each matching 5 bases. Trimming stripped 6 bases from V and 4 bases from J, with 22 bases between. CDR3 length: 16 residues. The CDR3: CASRPSRGPSPYEQYV. CDR3 in DNA: TGTGCCAGCAGACCCTCGAGGGGCCCTTCCCCATACGAGCAGTACGTC.